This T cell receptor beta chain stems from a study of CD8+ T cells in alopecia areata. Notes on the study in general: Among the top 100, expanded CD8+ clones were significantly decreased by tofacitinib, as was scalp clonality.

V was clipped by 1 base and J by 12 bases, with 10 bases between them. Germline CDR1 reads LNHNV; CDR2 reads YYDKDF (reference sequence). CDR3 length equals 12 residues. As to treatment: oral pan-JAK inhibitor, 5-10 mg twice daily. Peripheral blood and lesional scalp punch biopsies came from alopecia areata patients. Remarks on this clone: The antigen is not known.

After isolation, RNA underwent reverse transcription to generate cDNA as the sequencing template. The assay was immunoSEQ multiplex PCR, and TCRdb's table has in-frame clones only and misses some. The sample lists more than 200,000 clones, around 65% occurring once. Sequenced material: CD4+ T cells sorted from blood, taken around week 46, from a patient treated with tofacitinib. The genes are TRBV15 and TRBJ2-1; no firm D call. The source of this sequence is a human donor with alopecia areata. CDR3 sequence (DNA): TGTGCCACCAGCAGAGGACCCGAAGGGCAGTTCTTC. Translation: CATSRGPEGQFF.